This T cell receptor beta chain was identified during a study of T cell responses to AZD1222 COVID-19 vaccine. The overall study: Some second doses came at about 4 weeks and others at about 12 weeks; these were pooled.

Germline V lookup: CDR1 LNHDA, CDR2 SQIVND (reference sequence). The CDR3 is 13 amino acids. Trimming pared 8 bases from V and 0 bases from J, leaving 9 bases between. Broader study findings: Females made up more of the donors, who were largely white British, and clonal diversity may have come out too low. A rise in Spike-specific TCR breadth and depth followed two AZD1222 doses.

Profiled with immunoSEQ multiplex PCR; TCRdb holds only in-frame clones, not every one. The sample holds over 100,000 clones, 80% to 90% seen once. A word on this clone: Its target is not known. Other DNA sequences in the sample encode the same CDR3.

The rearrangement uses TRBV19 and TRBJ2-3; D may be TRBD1 (5 bases). The sequenced sample was peripheral blood, obtained on day 0 of AZD1222 vaccination. This receptor was taken from an adult in good health. The CDR3 DNA reads as TGTGCCAGTTCGGACACTAGCACAGATACGCAGTATTTT. Residues: CASSDTSTDTQYF.